This T cell receptor beta chain was observed in a study of beta chain features in type 1 diabetes. Study in general: Researchers looked at 95 million to 140 million sorted cells across all samples.

The table lists this clone with a few counts. The sample has other DNA sequences that encode this CDR3 too. Based on CD45RO/CCR7/CD25/CD127/CD95/CD27, CD4+ regulatory, stem cell-like memory, naive and central memory cells were sorted. V lost 6 bases, J lost 2 bases, and 4 bases stayed unmatched. Per the germline V gene, CDR1 is SQVTM and CDR2 is ANQGSEA. The CDR3 is 13 residues long. The isolated RNA, all of it, was reverse transcribed, so expressed TCRB transcripts were what got sequenced. TCRdb's copy holds only in-frame clones and misses some; the assay was immunoSEQ multiplex PCR. The sample carries approximately 400,000 clones, over 13% recorded once.

This sequence originates from a young woman in good health. V usage is TRBV29-1 and J usage is TRBJ1-5; 7 bases line up with TRBD1. The specimen sequenced was naive CD4+ T cells from blood. The CDR3 protein is CSVATGGNQPQHF. CDR3 coding DNA: TGCAGCGTAGCAACAGGGGGCAATCAGCCCCAGCATTTT.